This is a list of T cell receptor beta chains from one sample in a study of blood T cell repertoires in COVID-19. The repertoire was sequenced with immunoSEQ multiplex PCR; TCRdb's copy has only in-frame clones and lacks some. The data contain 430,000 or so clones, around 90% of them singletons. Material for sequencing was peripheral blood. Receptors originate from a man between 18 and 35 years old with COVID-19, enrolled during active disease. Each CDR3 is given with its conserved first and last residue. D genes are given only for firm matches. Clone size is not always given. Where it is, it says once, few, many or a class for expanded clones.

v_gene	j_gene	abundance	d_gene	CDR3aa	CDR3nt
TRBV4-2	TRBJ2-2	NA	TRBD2	CASSRQGGTSGRRTGELFF	TGTGCCAGCAGCCGGCAAGGGGGGACTAGCGGGAGAAGAACCGGGGAGCTGTTTTTT
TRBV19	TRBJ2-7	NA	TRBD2	CASSELSSGKGYEQYF	TGTGCCAGTAGTGAATTGTCTAGCGGGAAGGGCTACGAGCAGTACTTC
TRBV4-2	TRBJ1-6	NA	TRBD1	CASSQDPRTGNSPLHF	TGTGCCAGCAGCCAAGATCCCCGGACAGGGAATTCACCCCTCCACTTT
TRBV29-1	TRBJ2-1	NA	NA	CSVDGEVANSYNEQFF	TGCAGCGTTGATGGTGAGGTAGCGAATTCCTACAATGAGCAGTTCTTC
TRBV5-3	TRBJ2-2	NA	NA	CARSGGDRYTGELFF	TGTGCCAGAAGCGGAGGGGACCGGTACACCGGGGAGCTGTTTTTT
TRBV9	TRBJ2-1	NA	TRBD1	CASSLRQGISYNEQFF	TGTGCCAGCAGCTTACGACAGGGGATTTCCTACAATGAGCAGTTCTTC
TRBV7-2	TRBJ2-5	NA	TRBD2	CASSYSGRAVGETQYF	TGTGCCAGCAGCTACTCCGGGAGGGCCGTAGGAGAGACCCAGTACTTC
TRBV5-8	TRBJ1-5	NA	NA	CASSLDSFNQPQHF	TGTGCCAGCAGCCTTGACAGCTTCAATCAGCCCCAGCATTTT
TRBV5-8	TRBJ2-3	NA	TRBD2	CASSLAGLAGGTDTQYF	TGTGCCAGCAGCTTGGCGGGACTAGCGGGGGGTACAGATACGCAGTATTTT
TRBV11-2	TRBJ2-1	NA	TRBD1	CASSFLGRDRDNEQFF	TGTGCCAGCAGCTTTCTGGGCCGGGACAGGGACAATGAGCAGTTCTTC
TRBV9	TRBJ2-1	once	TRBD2	CASSPTVRLAGNNEQFF	TGTGCCAGCAGCCCCACAGTTAGACTAGCGGGAAACAATGAGCAGTTCTTC